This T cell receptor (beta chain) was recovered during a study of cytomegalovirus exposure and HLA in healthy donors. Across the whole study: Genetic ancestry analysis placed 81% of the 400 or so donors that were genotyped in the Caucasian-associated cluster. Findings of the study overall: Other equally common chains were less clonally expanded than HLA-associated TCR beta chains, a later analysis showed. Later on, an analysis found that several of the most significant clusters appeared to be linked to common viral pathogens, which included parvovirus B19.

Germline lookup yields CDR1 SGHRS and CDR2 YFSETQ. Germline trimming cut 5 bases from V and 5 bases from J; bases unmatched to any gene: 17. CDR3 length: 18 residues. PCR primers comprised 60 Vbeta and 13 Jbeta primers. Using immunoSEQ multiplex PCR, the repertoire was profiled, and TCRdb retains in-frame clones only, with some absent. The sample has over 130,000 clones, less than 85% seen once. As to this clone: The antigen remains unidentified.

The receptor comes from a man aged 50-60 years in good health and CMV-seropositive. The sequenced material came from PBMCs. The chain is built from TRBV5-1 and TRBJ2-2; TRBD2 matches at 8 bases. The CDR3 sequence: CASSLPSGSRFGTGELFF. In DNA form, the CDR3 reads TGCGCCAGCAGTTTACCTAGCGGGTCCCGCTTCGGGACCGGGGAGCTGTTTTTT.